What follows describes a single TCR beta chain. What it binds is not known. The data are from a study of shared clonotypes between healthy human individuals. General study findings and limits: Non-shared clonotypes had lower generation probabilities than clonotypes shared by all four sorted-subset donors.

Donors were healthy HIV-negative adults without recent acute infections or vaccinations. The CDR3 is made up of 14 amino acids. The V segment lost 6 bases and the J segment 5 bases; nucleotides outside the gene matches: 4. CDR1 is SNHLY and CDR2 is FYNNEI in the germline V gene. Assay used: immunoSEQ multiplex PCR; TCRdb lists only in-frame clones, some missing. The sample has about 2,500,000 clones, roughly nine tenths seen once. The specimen sequenced was naive CD4+ T cells sorted from blood. Subset denoted: CD45RA+ positively selected. This rearrangement joins TRBV2 to TRBJ1-4; TRBD1 matches at 9 bases. The clonotype comes from a man aged 18 to 30 in good health. CDR3 loop: CASRMDRGNEKLFF. The CDR3 region has the DNA TGTGCCAGCAGGATGGACAGGGGAAATGAAAAACTGTTTTTT.